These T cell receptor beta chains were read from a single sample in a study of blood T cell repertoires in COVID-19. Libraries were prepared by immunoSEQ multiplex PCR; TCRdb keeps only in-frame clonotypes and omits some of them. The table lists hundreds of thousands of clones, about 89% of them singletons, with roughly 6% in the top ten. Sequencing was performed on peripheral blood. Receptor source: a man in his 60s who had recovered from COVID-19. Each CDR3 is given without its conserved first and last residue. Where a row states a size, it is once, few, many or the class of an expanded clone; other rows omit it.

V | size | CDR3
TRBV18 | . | ASSPMVFQETQY
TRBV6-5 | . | ASYERRNTEAF
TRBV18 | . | ASSSGQSNQPQH
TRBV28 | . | ASSFAGTTFYEQY
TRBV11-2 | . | ASSSGTGGLETQY
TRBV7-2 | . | ASSGVGASGSYEQY
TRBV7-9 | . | ASSGTEGSPLH
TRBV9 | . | ASSVGQANTEAF
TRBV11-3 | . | ASSLGGRTDTQY
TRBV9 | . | ASSVGLDTNSPLH
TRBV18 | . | ASSPRTGDEAF
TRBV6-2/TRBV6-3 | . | ASSYSARTTYEQY
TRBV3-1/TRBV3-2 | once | ASSLLSGKGEQY
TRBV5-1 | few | ASSLEAGPNGYT
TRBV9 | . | ASSVISGTNTGELF
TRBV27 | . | ASRRLTGGGGGSSYNEQF
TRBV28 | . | ASSTRQVRRGYT
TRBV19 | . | ASSIGTGVNSPLH
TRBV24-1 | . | ATSDETGRAF
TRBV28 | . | ASSLPGQGTNTEAF
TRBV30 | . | AWRASGAYEQY
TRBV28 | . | ASNPGLAGGRRELF
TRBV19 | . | ASSIRHPMNTEAF
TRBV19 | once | ASSPTSVAGADTQY
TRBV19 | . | ASSIGRDRVNQPQH
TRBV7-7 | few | ASSITGGSTGELF
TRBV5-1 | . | ASSLGGTLVGQF
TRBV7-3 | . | ASNTSGGNTEAF
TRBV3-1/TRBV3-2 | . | ASSQREEDFYRFGEQF